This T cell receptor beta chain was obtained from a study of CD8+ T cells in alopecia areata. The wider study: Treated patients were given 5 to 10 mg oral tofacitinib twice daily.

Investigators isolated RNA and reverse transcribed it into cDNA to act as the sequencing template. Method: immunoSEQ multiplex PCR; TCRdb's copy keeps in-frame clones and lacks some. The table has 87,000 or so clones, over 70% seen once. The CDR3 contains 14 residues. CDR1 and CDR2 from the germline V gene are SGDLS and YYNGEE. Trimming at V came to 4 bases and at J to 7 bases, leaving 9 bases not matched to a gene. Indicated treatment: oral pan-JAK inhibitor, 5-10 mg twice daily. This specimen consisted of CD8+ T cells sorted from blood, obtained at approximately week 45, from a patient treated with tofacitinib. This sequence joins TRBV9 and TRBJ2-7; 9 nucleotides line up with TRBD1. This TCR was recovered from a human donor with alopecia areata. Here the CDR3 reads CASSPGQGPVEQYF. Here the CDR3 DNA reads TGTGCCAGCAGCCCAGGACAGGGGCCGGTAGAGCAGTACTTC.